One sample yielded the 22 T cell receptor beta chains listed below, sequenced in a study of CXCR3-negative and CXCR3-positive naive CD8 T cells (dated by TCRdb to about 2019). Overall study results and their limits: TRB CDR3s from CXCR3-positive naive cells showed higher hydrophobicity (lower Kidera factor 4), lower energy, and higher strength and volume indices than CXCR3-negative naive cells.

Which antigens these TCRs recognize remains unknown. The reads were generated on a NextSeq 550. The Human TCR Profiling Kit (MiLaboratory) was used to make UMI-labeled 5' RACE TRB cDNA libraries. TCRdb reprocessed the reads, reporting each CDR3 protein sequence once and no DNA. The sample's records list some 50,000 distinct CDR3 sequences. The ten largest clones capture approximately 0.56% of the sample. Sequencing input: naive CXCR3+ CD8+ T cells from blood. According to the study, the label for this sample's cell subset or site signals: CD45RO-CCR7+CD27+CD95- naive CD8+ T cells expressing CXCR3 (TNR3+). The receptor source for this set is a human donor in good health. Some clones in this sample may be carry-over from other donors' samples.

This chain joins TRBV20-1 and TRBJ2-1; the TRBD2 assignment by TCRdb is unverifiable without DNA. Looked up from germline, CDR1 is DFQATT and CDR2 is SNEGSKA (reference sequence). This CDR3 is built from 16 residues. CDR3 protein: CSARASTSGDYNEQFF.

The rearrangement uses TRBV13 and TRBJ2-7; the TCRdb D gene call, TRBD1, has no DNA to confirm it. Germline CDR1 and CDR2: PRHDT and FYEKMQ (reference sequence). The CDR3 spans 17 residues. CDR3 residues: CASSSSAGGSFSYEQYF.

The genes are TRBV18 and TRBJ2-4. This CDR3 has 14 amino acids. Germline CDR1 is KGHSH and CDR2 is LQKENI. The CDR3 spells CASSPPQSKNIQYF.

The chain uses TRBV7-9 and TRBJ2-7; the D call from TCRdb, TRBD1, cannot be confirmed without DNA. CDR3 size: 13 residues. Germline assignment: CDR1 SEHNR and CDR2 FQNEAQ (reference sequence). CDR3: CASSNRDTYEQYF.

The V gene is TRBV20-1, the J gene TRBJ2-1. This CDR3 is 15 amino acids long. Germline V gene data show CDR1 as DFQATT and CDR2 as SNEGSKA (reference sequence). The CDR3 here is CSASDGGSSYNEQFF.

This sequence joins TRBV9 and TRBJ2-7; the TCRdb call, TRBD2, lacks DNA for checking. Germline values: CDR1 SGDLS, CDR2 YYNGEE. This CDR3 is built from 16 residues. CDR3 region: CASSVVPGASTYEQYF.

The gene calls are TRBV7-2 and TRBJ2-7; TCRdb's D gene call, TRBD1, goes unchecked for lack of DNA. The CDR3 sequence is 14 residues long. Germline CDR1 and CDR2: SGHTA and FQGNSA. This chain's CDR3 is CASSPGGGTYEQYF.

The J gene is TRBJ1-1, the V gene TRBV4-3; TCRdb indicates TRBD1, and absent DNA this call remains unverified. CDR3 length: 15 residues. Per germline, CDR1 LGHNA and CDR2 YSLEER. The CDR3 loop is CASSQPRGGRTEAFF.

The chain combines TRBV7-3 with TRBJ1-1. Germline loops: CDR1 SGHTA, CDR2 FQGTGA. CDR3 length: 14 amino acids. The CDR3 sequence is CASSQRAGNTEAFF.

The gene calls are TRBV7-6 and TRBJ2-3; TCRdb designates TRBD2, a call that cannot be tested without DNA. The CDR3 runs 12 residues. The germline CDR1 and CDR2 sequences are SGHVS and FNYEAQ. The CDR3 is CASSSISDTQYF.

CDR3 sequence reads: CASSFGGDPYEQYF. This sequence joins TRBV28 and TRBJ2-7; as DNA is missing, the TRBD2 call by TCRdb cannot be tested. The CDR3 is 14 residues long. CDR1 and CDR2 from the germline V gene are MDHEN and SYDVKM.

The gene calls are TRBV24-1 and TRBJ2-7; the D gene TCRdb calls, TRBD1, cannot be checked with no DNA. This CDR3 comprises 13 residues. Per germline, CDR1 KGHDR and CDR2 SFDVKD. CDR3 residues: CATGTRGGYEQYF.

The chain uses TRBV19 and TRBJ1-1; TCRdb reports TRBD1, a call that lacks DNA to check it against. The CDR3 is made up of 13 amino acids. CDR1 is LNHDA, CDR2 SQIVND, per germline (reference sequence). This CDR3 reads CASGQLSNTEAFF. Variable domain in full (rest from reference TRBV19 and TRBJ1-1): DGGITQSPKYLFRKEGQNVTLSCEQNLNHDAMYWYRQDPGQGLRLIYYSQIVNDFQKGDIAEGYSVSREKKESFPLTVTSAQKNPTAFYLCASGQLSNTEAFFGQGTRLTVV.

CDR3 amino acids: CASSQAGHPGQYF. V is TRBV14 and J is TRBJ2-7. CDR3 length: 13 residues. Germline CDR1 reads SGHDN; CDR2 reads FVKESK.

CDR3 in amino acids: CASSPMERSASSEQFF. The V gene is TRBV4-3, the J gene TRBJ2-1. The CDR3 runs 16 residues. Germline-derived CDR1 and CDR2 are LGHNA and YSLEER.

The chain is built from TRBV12-3 or TRBV12-4 and TRBJ2-7; TCRdb reports TRBD1, a call that lacks DNA to check it against. This CDR3 is 12 amino acids long. The CDR3 is CASSPGFYEQYF.

This chain joins TRBV20-1 and TRBJ2-7; TCRdb calls TRBD1, which cannot be checked without DNA. This CDR3 is 13 amino acids long. Germline CDR1 DFQATT, CDR2 SNEGSKA (reference sequence). The CDR3 here is CSARNRHSYEQYF.

The rearrangement joins TRBV6-2 or TRBV6-3 to TRBJ2-7. CDR1 is MNHEY and CDR2 is SVGEGT in the germline V gene. CDR3 length equals 13 residues. The CDR3 region is CASSYWQTYEQYF.

V is TRBV19 and J is TRBJ2-1; with no DNA, the TCRdb D assignment of TRBD1 cannot be verified. This CDR3 comprises 17 residues. Germline CDR1 reads LNHDA; CDR2 reads SQIVND (reference sequence). The CDR3 protein is CASGPPGQISSYNEQFF. The variable domain in full, completed from reference TRBV19 and TRBJ2-1, reads DGGITQSPKYLFRKEGQNVTLSCEQNLNHDAMYWYRQDPGQGLRLIYYSQIVNDFQKGDIAEGYSVSREKKESFPLTVTSAQKNPTAFYLCASGPPGQISSYNEQFFGPGTRLTVL.

The rearrangement links TRBV29-1 to TRBJ2-7; absent DNA, TCRdb's TRBD2 call cannot be checked. This CDR3 comprises 19 residues. The germline gives CDR1 SQVTM, CDR2 ANQGSEA. The CDR3: CSVEDPGLAGGESSYEQYF.

This chain uses TRBV2 with TRBJ1-2; the D call of TRBD1 rests on TCRdb alone, since no DNA is present to check it. Germline V CDR1 and CDR2: SNHLY, FYNNEI. CDR3 length equals 16 residues. CDR3 residues: CASSATVSNLNYGYTF.

The chain has TRBV7-2 and TRBJ2-1; TCRdb designates TRBD2, a call that cannot be tested without DNA. Germline V gene data show CDR1 as SGHTA and CDR2 as FQGNSA. This CDR3 is built from 15 residues. CDR3: CASSDGTTMFNEQFF. The complete variable domain, with remaining parts taken from reference TRBV7-2 and TRBJ2-1, reads GAGVSQSPSNKVTEKGKDVELRCDPISGHTALYWYRQSLGQGLEFLIYFQGNSAPDKSGLPSDRFSAERTGGSVSTLTIQRTQQEDSAVYLCASSDGTTMFNEQFFGPGTRLTVL.